Following are 3 T cell receptor beta chains from one sample sequenced in a study of cytomegalovirus exposure and HLA in healthy donors. Only in-frame clones appear in the TCRdb table, and some are missing; sequencing was by immunoSEQ multiplex PCR. The sample lists about 160,000 clones, around 96% occurring once. The sequenced sample was PBMCs. The source is a woman aged 18-29 years in good health and CMV-seronegative.

V gene TRBV4-2 combines with J gene TRBJ1-2; D is possibly TRBD1 (5 bases). V was clipped by 1 base and J by 6 bases, with 15 bases between them. Per germline, CDR1 LGHNA and CDR2 YNFKEQ. The CDR3 covers 15 residues. CDR3 loop: CASSQVDWGGDGYTF. The CDR3 bases are TGTGCCAGCAGCCAAGTCGACTGGGGGGGGGATGGCTACACCTTC.

Written as DNA, the CDR3 is TGCGCCAGCAGCTTGGATGTTAGTACGGGCGAGCAGTACTTC. Its protein product is CASSLDVSTGEQYF. The chain is built from TRBV5-1 and TRBJ2-7; D call uncertain. Germline CDR1 SGHRS, CDR2 YFSETQ. V shed 0 bases and J shed 6 bases, with 13 bases lying between them. The CDR3 has 14 amino acids.

V and J are TRBV2 and TRBJ2-5, with D perhaps matching TRBD2 (6 bases). Germline-derived CDR1 and CDR2 are SNHLY and FYNNEI. This CDR3 region has 15 residues. The V gene lost 5 bases and the J gene lost 5 bases, with 18 bases spanning the gap. CDR3 residues: CASSPPGGVGETQYF. CDR3 bases: TGTGCCAGCAGTCCTCCAGGCGGGGTTGGGGAGACCCAGTACTTC.